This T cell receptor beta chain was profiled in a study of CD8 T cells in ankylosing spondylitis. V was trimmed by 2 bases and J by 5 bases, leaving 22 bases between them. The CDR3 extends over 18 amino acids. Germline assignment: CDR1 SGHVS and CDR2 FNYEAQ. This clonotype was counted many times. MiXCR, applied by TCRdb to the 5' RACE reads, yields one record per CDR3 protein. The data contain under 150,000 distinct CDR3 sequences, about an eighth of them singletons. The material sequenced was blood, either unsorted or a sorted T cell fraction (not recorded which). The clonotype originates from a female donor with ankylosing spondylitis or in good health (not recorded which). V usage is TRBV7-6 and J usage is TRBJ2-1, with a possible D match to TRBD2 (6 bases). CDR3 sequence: CASSLIMASVAGNNEQFF. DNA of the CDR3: TGTGCCAGCAGCTTAATTATGGCTAGCGTCGCAGGAAACAATGAGCAGTTCTTC.